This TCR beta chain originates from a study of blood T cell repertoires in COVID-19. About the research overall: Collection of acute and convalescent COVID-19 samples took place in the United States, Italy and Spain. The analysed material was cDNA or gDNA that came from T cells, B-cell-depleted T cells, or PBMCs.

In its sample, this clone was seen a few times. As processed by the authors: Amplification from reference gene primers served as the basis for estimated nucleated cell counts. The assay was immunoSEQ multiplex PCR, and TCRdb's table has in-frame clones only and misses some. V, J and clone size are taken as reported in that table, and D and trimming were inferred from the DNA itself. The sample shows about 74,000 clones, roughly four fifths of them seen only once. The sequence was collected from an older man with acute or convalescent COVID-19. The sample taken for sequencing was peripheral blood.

CDR3 region: CASQDRTNTEAFF. In nucleotides, the CDR3 is TGTGCCAGCCAGGACAGGACCAACACTGAAGCTTTCTTT. The chain joins TRBV27 to TRBJ1-1, with 7 bases fitting TRBD1. The CDR3 consists of 13 residues. Germline trimming cut 8 bases from V and 2 bases from J; bases unmatched to any gene: 5. Looked up from germline, CDR1 is MNHEY and CDR2 is SMNVEV (reference sequence).